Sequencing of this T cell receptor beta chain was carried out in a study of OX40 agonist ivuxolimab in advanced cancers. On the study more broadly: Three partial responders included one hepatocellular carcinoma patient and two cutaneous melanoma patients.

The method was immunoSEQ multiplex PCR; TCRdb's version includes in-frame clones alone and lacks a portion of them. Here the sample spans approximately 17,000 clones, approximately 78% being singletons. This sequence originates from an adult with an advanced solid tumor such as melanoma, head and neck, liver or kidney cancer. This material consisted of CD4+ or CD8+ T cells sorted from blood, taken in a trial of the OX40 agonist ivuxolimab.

CDR3 DNA sequence: TGTGCCAGCAGTTTATGGAAGACTAGCGGGACCGCAGATACGCAGTATTTT. Its translation is CASSLWKTSGTADTQYF. This chain connects TRBV28 to TRBJ2-3; 11 nucleotides agree with TRBD2. The CDR3 sequence is 17 residues long. Looked up from germline, CDR1 is MDHEN and CDR2 is SYDVKM. With 0 bases clipped from V and 4 bases from J, the junction kept 6 bases outside the gene matches.